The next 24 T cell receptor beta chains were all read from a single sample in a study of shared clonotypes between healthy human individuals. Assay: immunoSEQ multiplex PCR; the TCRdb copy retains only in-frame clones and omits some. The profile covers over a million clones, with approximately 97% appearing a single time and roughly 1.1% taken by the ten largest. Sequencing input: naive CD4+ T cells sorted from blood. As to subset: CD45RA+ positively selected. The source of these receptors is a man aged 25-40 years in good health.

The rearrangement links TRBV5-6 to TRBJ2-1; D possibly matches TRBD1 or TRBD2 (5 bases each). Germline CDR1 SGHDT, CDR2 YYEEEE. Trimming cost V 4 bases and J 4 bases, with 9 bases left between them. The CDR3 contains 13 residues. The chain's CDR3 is CASSPGRYNEQFF. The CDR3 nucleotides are TGTGCCAGCAGCCCGGGACGTTACAATGAGCAGTTCTTC.

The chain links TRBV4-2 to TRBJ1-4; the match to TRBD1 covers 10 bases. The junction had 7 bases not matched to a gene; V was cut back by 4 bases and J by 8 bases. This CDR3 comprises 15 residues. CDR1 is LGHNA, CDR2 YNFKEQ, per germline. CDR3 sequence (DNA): TGTGCCAGCAGCCCTGAGGGACAGGGGCGCGAAAAACTGTTTTTT. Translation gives CASSPEGQGREKLFF.

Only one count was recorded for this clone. Here the CDR3 reads CASKGGAVNTEAFF. The CDR3 DNA is TGTGCCAGCAAAGGGGGGGCGGTCAACACTGAAGCTTTCTTT. The rearrangement links TRBV7-6 to TRBJ1-1; D possibly corresponds to TRBD1 (6 bases). This CDR3 is built from 14 residues. CDR1 SGHVS and CDR2 FNYEAQ come from the germline V gene. The germline V and J ends were trimmed by 7 bases and 2 bases, with 14 bases remaining between them.

The CDR3 DNA reads TGTGCCAGCAGTTACACGGACAGGGAGTATCAGCCCCAGCATTTT. The encoded protein is CASSYTDREYQPQHF. The chain is built from TRBV28 and TRBJ1-5; TRBD1 matches 8 bases. Germline-derived CDR1 and CDR2 are MDHEN and SYDVKM. V lost 4 bases to trimming and J lost 5 bases; unmatched junction nucleotides: 7. The CDR3 sequence is 15 residues long.

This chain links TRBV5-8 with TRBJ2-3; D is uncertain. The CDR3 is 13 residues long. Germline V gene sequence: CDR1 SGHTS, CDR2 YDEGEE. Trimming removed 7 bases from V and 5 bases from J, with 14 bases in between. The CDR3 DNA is TGTGCCAGCGGGAACGGGCTTGGAGATACGCAGTATTTT. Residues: CASGNGLGDTQYF.

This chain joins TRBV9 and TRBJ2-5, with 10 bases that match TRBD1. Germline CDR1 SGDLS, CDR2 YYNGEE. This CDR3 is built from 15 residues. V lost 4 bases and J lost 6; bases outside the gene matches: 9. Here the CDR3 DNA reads TGTGCCAGCAGCCCTGAAGGGGACAGGGGACAGACCCAGTACTTC. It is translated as CASSPEGDRGQTQYF.

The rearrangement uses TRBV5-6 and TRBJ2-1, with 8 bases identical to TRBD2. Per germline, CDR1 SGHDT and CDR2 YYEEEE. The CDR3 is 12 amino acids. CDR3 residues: CNSGRRDNEQFF. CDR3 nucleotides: TGTAACAGCGGGAGAAGGGACAATGAGCAGTTCTTC.

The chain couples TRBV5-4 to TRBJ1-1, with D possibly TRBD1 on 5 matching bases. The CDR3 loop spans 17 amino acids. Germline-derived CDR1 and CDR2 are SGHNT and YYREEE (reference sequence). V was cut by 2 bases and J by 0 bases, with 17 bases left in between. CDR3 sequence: CASSFGRARVLNTEAFF. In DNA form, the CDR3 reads TGTGCCAGCAGCTTTGGCAGGGCCCGGGTTTTGAACACTGAAGCTTTCTTT.

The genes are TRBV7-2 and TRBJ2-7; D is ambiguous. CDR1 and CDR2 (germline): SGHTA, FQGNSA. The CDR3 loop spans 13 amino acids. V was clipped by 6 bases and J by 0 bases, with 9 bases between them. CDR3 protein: CASRPVPSYEQYF. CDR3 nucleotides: TGTGCCAGCAGGCCCGTACCCTCCTACGAGCAGTACTTC.

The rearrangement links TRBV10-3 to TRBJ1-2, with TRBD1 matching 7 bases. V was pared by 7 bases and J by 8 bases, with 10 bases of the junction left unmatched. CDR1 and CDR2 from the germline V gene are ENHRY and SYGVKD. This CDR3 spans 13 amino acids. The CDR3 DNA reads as TGTGCCATCACCCTGACAGGGCTAGGCGGCTACACCTTC. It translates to CAITLTGLGGYTF.

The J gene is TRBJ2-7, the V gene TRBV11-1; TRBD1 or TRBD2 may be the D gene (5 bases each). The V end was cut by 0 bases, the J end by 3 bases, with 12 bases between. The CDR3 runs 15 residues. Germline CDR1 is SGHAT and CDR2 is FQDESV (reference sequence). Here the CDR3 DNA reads TGTGCCAGCAGCTTAGCCCCAGGGACGGTCTACGAGCAGTACTTC. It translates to CASSLAPGTVYEQYF.

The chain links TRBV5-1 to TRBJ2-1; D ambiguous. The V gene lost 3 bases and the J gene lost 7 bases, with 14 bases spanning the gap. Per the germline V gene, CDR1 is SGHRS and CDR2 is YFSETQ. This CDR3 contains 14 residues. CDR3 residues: CASSSSLEVNEQFF. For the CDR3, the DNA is TGCGCCAGCAGCTCCTCCCTAGAGGTAAATGAGCAGTTCTTC.

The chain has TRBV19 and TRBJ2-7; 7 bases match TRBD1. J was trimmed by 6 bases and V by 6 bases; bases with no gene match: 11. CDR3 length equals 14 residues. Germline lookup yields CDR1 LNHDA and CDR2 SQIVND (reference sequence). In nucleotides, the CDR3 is TGTGCCAGTAGGGGACAGTCACCAATCTCCGAGCAGTACTTC. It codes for CASRGQSPISEQYF. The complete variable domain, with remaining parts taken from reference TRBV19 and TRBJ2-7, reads DGGITQSPKYLFRKEGQNVTLSCEQNLNHDAMYWYRQDPGQGLRLIYYSQIVNDFQKGDIAEGYSVSREKKESFPLTVTSAQKNPTAFYLCASRGQSPISEQYFGPGTRLTVT.

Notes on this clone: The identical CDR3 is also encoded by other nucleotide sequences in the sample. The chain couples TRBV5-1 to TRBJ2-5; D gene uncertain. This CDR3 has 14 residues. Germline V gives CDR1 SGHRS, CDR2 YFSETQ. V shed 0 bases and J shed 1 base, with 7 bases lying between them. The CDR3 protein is CASSLVLGQETQYF. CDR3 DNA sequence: TGCGCCAGCAGCTTGGTGCTGGGCCAAGAGACCCAGTACTTC. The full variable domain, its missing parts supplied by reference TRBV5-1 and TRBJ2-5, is KAGVTQTPRYLIKTRGQQVTLSCSPISGHRSVSWYQQTPGQGLQFLFEYFSETQRNKGNFPGRFSGRQFSNSRSEMNVSTLELGDSALYLCASSLVLGQETQYFGPGTRLLVL.

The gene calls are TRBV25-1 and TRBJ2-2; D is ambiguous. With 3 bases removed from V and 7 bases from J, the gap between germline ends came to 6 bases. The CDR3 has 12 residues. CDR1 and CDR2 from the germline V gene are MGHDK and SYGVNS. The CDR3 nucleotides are TGTGCCAGCAGTGACCAAGTCGGGGAGCTGTTTTTT. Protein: CASSDQVGELFF.

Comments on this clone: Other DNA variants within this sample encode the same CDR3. CDR3 nucleotides: TGCGCCAGCAGCCCCGGTGGGAACACCGGGGAGCTGTTTTTT. It translates to CASSPGGNTGELFF. V usage is TRBV5-1 and J usage is TRBJ2-2; D remains unclear. CDR1 is SGHRS and CDR2 is YFSETQ in the germline V gene. Trimming shortened V by 4 bases and J by 1 base, and 8 bases separated the two germline ends. This CDR3 has 14 amino acids.

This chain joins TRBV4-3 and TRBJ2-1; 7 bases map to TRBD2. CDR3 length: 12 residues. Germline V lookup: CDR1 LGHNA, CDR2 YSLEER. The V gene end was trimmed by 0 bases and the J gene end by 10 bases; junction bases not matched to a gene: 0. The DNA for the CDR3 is TGCGCCAGCAGCCAAGAAGCGGGAGAGCAGTTCTTC. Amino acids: CASSQEAGEQFF.

The CDR3 sequence: CASSLGEPPTKNSNQPQHF. For the CDR3, the DNA is TGTGCCAGCAGCCTAGGGGAACCACCGACAAAGAATAGCAATCAGCCCCAGCATTTT. The chain carries TRBV2 and TRBJ1-5, with D tentatively TRBD1 (5 bases). From germline, CDR1 is SNHLY and CDR2 FYNNEI. The length of the CDR3 is 19 residues. V lost 6 bases to trimming and J lost 0 bases, with 24 bases between them.

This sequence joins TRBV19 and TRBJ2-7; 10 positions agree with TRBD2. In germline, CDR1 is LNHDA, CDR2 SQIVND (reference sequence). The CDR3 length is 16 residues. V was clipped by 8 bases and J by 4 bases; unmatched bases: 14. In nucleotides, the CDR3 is TGTGCCAGTCGTTTTAGCGGGAGGACAACCTTATACGAGCAGTACTTC. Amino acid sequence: CASRFSGRTTLYEQYF.

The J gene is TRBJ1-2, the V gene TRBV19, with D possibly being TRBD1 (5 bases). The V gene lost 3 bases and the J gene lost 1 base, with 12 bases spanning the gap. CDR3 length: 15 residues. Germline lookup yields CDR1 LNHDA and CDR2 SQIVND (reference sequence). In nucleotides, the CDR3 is TGTGCCAGTAGTATTAGGGGATCGCTTAACTATGGCTACACCTTC. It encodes CASSIRGSLNYGYTF.

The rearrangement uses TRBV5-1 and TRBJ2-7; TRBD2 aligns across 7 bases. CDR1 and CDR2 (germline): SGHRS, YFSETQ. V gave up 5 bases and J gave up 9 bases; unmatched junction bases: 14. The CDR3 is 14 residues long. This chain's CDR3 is CASSTSGGRGVQYF. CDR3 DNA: TGCGCCAGCAGTACTTCAGGCGGGAGAGGGGTGCAGTACTTC.

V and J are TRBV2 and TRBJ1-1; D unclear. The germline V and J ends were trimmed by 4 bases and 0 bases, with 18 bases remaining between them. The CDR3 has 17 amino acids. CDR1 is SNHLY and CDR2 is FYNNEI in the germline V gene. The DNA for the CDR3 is TGTGCCAGCAGTGGAAGTGATTCGCCCTGGGTGAACACTGAAGCTTTCTTT. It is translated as CASSGSDSPWVNTEAFF. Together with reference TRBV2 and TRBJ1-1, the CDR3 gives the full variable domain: EPEVTQTPSHQVTQMGQEVILRCVPISNHLYFYWYRQILGQKVEFLVSFYNNEISEKSEIFDDQFSVERPDGSNFTLKIRSTKLEDSAMYFCASSGSDSPWVNTEAFFGQGTRLTVV.

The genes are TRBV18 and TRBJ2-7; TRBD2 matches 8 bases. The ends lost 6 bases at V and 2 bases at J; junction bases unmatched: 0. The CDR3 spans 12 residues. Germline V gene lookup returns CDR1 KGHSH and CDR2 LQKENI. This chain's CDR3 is CASSGGAYEQYF. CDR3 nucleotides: TGTGCCAGCTCCGGGGGGGCCTACGAGCAGTACTTC.

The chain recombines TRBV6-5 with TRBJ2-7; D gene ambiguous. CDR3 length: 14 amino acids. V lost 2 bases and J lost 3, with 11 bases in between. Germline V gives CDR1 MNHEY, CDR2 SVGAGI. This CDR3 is CASSYIVNRYEQYF. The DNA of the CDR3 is TGTGCCAGCAGTTACATCGTAAACCGCTACGAGCAGTACTTC.